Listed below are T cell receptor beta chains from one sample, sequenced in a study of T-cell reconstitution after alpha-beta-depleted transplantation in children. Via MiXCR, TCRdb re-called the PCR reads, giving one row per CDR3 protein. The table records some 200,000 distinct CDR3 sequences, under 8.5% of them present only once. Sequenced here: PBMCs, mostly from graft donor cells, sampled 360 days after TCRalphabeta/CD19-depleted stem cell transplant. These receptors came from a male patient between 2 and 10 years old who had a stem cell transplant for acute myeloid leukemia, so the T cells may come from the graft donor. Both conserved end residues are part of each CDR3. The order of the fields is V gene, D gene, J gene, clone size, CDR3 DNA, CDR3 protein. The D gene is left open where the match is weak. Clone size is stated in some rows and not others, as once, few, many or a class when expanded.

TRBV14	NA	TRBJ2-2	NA	TGTGCCAGCAGCCAGACCCTGGCCGGGGAGCTGTTTTTT	CASSQTLAGELFF
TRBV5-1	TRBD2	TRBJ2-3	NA	TGCGCCAGCAGCTTGTCCCAGCGGGATAAAAGAAATACGCAGTATTTT	CASSLSQRDKRNTQYF
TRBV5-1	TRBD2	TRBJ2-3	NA	TGCGCCAGCAGCTTTGGTGTTGGACTAGCGATGGGAGATACGCAGTATTTT	CASSFGVGLAMGDTQYF
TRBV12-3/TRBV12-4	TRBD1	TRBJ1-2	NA	TGTGCCAGCAGTCCCTCTAGGGTGGACAGGGGGCTCTATGGCTACACCTTC	CASSPSRVDRGLYGYTF
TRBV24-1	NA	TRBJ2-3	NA	TGTGCCACCAGTGATTACCCTAGGGATACGCAGTATTTT	CATSDYPRDTQYF
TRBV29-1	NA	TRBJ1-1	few	TGCAGCGTTGCGCGACGGGACGGTAGCACTGAAGCTTTCTTT	CSVARRDGSTEAFF
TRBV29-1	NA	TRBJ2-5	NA	TGCAGCTCTCACTGGGGGCAAGAGACCCAGTACTTC	CSSHWGQETQYF
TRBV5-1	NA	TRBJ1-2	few	TGCGCCAGCAGCTCGATCACAGGGAACTATGGCTACACCTTC	CASSSITGNYGYTF
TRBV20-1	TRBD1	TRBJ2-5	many	TGCAGTGCTTTGACAGGGGCGAAAGAGACCCAGTACTTC	CSALTGAKETQYF
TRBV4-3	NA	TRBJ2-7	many	TGCGCCAGCAGCCAAGACTTCGCGGGCTCCTACGAGCAGTACTTC	CASSQDFAGSYEQYF
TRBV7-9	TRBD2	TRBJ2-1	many	TGTGCCACCCAGCTAGCGGCCCCTGGTAATGAGCAGTTCTTC	CATQLAAPGNEQFF
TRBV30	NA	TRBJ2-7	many	TGTGCCTGGAGTCCCTCCTACGAGCAGTACTTC	CAWSPSYEQYF
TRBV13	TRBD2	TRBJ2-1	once	TGTGCCAGCAGCTTATCGGCGGGAGCCTTGTACAGGAAGCAGTTCTTC	CASSLSAGALYRKQFF
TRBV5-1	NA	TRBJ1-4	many	TGCGCCAGCAGCATTGATCAGGATGAAAAACTGTTTTTT	CASSIDQDEKLFF
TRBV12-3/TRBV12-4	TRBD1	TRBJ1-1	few	TGTGCCAGCAGTGCTCGCGACAGGGTTTTTCGAACTGAAGCTTTCTTT	CASSARDRVFRTEAFF
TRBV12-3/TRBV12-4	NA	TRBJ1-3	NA	TGTGCCAGCAGTTTTGACAGGAGCTCTGGAAACACCATATATTTT	CASSFDRSSGNTIYF
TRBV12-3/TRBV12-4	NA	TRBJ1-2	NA	TGTGCCAGCAGGGCCACCCCGCTCCTCTACACCTTC	CASRATPLLYTF
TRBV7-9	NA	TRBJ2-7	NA	TGTGCCAGCAGCTTAATAAAGGGGACGGGCGAGCAGTACTTC	CASSLIKGTGEQYF
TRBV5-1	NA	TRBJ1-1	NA	TGCGCCAGCAGCTTGGGGCAGGGTGCAATGAACACTGAAGCTTTCTTT	CASSLGQGAMNTEAFF
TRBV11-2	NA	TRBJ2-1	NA	TGTGCCAGCAGCTTAGAATTATGGAATGAGCAGTTCTTC	CASSLELWNEQFF
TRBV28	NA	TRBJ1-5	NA	TGTGCCAGCAGTTTACCCGGAGGGGATCAGCCCCAGCATTTT	CASSLPGGDQPQHF
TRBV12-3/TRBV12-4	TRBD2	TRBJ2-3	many	TGTGCCAGCAGTCCGGGGTCAGCGGGAGCGGATACGCAGTATTTT	CASSPGSAGADTQYF
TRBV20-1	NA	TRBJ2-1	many	TGCAGTGCTAGAGTAGGTAACCCGAGCTCCTACAATGAGCAGTTCTTC	CSARVGNPSSYNEQFF